These T cell receptor beta chains were read from a single sample in a study of OX40 agonist ivuxolimab in advanced cancers. Clones were sequenced by immunoSEQ multiplex PCR, and TCRdb holds only the in-frame ones, with some missing. The sample holds 65,000 to 80,000 clones, 85% to 90% seen once. This specimen consisted of CD4+ or CD8+ T cells sorted from blood, obtained in a trial of the OX40 agonist ivuxolimab. The receptors were sampled from an adult with an advanced solid tumor such as melanoma, head and neck, liver or kidney cancer. CDR3s include the opening cysteine and the closing phenylalanine or tryptophan. The D gene is left open where the match is weak. Not every row has a clone size; where given, it reads once, few, many or a size class.

len: 13
d_gene: -
v_gene: TRBV2
j_gene: TRBJ1-2
abundance: -
CDR3nt: TGTGCCAGCACGGGCCCCCTGGGCTATGGCTACACCTTC
CDR3aa: CASTGPLGYGYTF

len: 15
d_gene: -
v_gene: TRBV5-5
j_gene: TRBJ1-1
abundance: -
CDR3nt: TGTGCCAGCAGCTTGGATATCTGGGGAAACACTGAAGCTTTCTTT
CDR3aa: CASSLDIWGNTEAFF

len: 12
d_gene: -
v_gene: TRBV30
j_gene: TRBJ1-5
abundance: -
CDR3nt: TGTGCCTGTGGGGGGTCCCATCAGCCCCAGCATTTT
CDR3aa: CACGGSHQPQHF

len: 14
d_gene: -
v_gene: TRBV15
j_gene: TRBJ1-2
abundance: once
CDR3nt: TGTGCCACCAGCAGAGGAAGGTTCCCCCATGGCTACACCTTC
CDR3aa: CATSRGRFPHGYTF

len: 11
d_gene: -
v_gene: TRBV11-2
j_gene: TRBJ1-1
abundance: -
CDR3nt: TGTGCCAGCGGAACGGCGGGGGTTACTTTCTTT
CDR3aa: CASGTAGVTFF

len: 13
d_gene: -
v_gene: TRBV7-9
j_gene: TRBJ1-1
abundance: -
CDR3nt: TGTGCCAGCAGCCTGCCCGGGAACACTGAAGCTTTCTTT
CDR3aa: CASSLPGNTEAFF

len: 16
d_gene: TRBD2
v_gene: TRBV5-1
j_gene: TRBJ2-1
abundance: once
CDR3nt: TGCGCCAGCAGCCCCCGACTAGCGGGGGTCCCCGGTGAGCAGTTCTTC
CDR3aa: CASSPRLAGVPGEQFF

len: 15
d_gene: -
v_gene: TRBV5-1
j_gene: TRBJ1-3
abundance: -
CDR3nt: TGCGCCAGCAGTCTGCTGGGGACTCATGGAAACACCATATATTTT
CDR3aa: CASSLLGTHGNTIYF

len: 15
d_gene: -
v_gene: TRBV4-1
j_gene: TRBJ1-4
abundance: -
CDR3nt: TGCGCCAGCAGCCAAGAGGGGTCAACTAATGAAAAACTGTTTTTT
CDR3aa: CASSQEGSTNEKLFF

len: 13
d_gene: -
v_gene: TRBV2
j_gene: TRBJ1-1
abundance: -
CDR3nt: TGTGCCAGCGTAACAGGGTACTACACTGAAGCTTTCTTT
CDR3aa: CASVTGYYTEAFF

len: 15
d_gene: -
v_gene: TRBV7-8
j_gene: TRBJ1-3
abundance: -
CDR3nt: TGTGCCAGCAGCTTAGCGTGGGGCTCTGGAAACACCATATATTTT
CDR3aa: CASSLAWGSGNTIYF

len: 13
d_gene: -
v_gene: TRBV4-1
j_gene: TRBJ1-5
abundance: -
CDR3nt: TGCGCCAGCAGCCAAGATACTAATCAGCCCCAGCATTTT
CDR3aa: CASSQDTNQPQHF

len: 13
d_gene: -
v_gene: TRBV30
j_gene: TRBJ1-1
abundance: once
CDR3nt: TGTGCCTGGAGTGCCGGGCTGAACACTGAAGCTTTCTTT
CDR3aa: CAWSAGLNTEAFF

len: 11
d_gene: -
v_gene: TRBV4-3
j_gene: TRBJ1-4
abundance: -
CDR3nt: TGCGCCAGCAGCCATAGAGAAAAACTGTTTTTT
CDR3aa: CASSHREKLFF

len: 15
d_gene: TRBD1
v_gene: TRBV27
j_gene: TRBJ2-2
abundance: -
CDR3nt: TGTGCCAGCAGTTCCCTGACAGGGAATGGCGGGGAGCTGTTTTTT
CDR3aa: CASSSLTGNGGELFF

len: 13
d_gene: -
v_gene: TRBV15
j_gene: TRBJ2-5
abundance: once
CDR3nt: TGTGCCACCAGCCACAGGGCGTCGGAGACCCAGTACTTC
CDR3aa: CATSHRASETQYF

len: 15
d_gene: -
v_gene: TRBV7-3
j_gene: TRBJ2-6
abundance: once
CDR3nt: TGTGCCAGCAGCTTAACGCAACCTGGGGCCAACGTCCTGACTTTC
CDR3aa: CASSLTQPGANVLTF

len: 16
d_gene: -
v_gene: TRBV5-1
j_gene: TRBJ2-1
abundance: -
CDR3nt: TGCGCCAGCAGCTTGGTCGCAGGGCGGTTCTACAATGAGCAGTTCTTC
CDR3aa: CASSLVAGRFYNEQFF

len: 15
d_gene: TRBD1
v_gene: TRBV27
j_gene: TRBJ2-7
abundance: -
CDR3nt: TGTGCCAGCAGCGTTACCGGGACAGGGACCTACGAGCAGTACTTC
CDR3aa: CASSVTGTGTYEQYF

len: 14
d_gene: TRBD2
v_gene: TRBV7-2
j_gene: TRBJ2-1
abundance: -
CDR3nt: TGTGCCAGCGGCCTAGCGGGAGGAAAGAATGAGCAGTTCTTC
CDR3aa: CASGLAGGKNEQFF

len: 15
d_gene: TRBD2
v_gene: TRBV7-2
j_gene: TRBJ2-5
abundance: -
CDR3nt: TGTGCCAGCAGCTTAAACCCCCCGGGGGGAGAGACCCAGTACTTC
CDR3aa: CASSLNPPGGETQYF

len: 15
d_gene: TRBD2
v_gene: TRBV27
j_gene: TRBJ2-7
abundance: -
CDR3nt: TGTGCCAGCGGCACGTACGGACTAGCAGCCCACGAGCAGTACTTC
CDR3aa: CASGTYGLAAHEQYF

len: 13
d_gene: -
v_gene: TRBV7-3
j_gene: TRBJ1-2
abundance: few
CDR3nt: TGTGCCAGCAGCCTACAGGGCGAATATGGCTACACCTTC
CDR3aa: CASSLQGEYGYTF

len: 11
d_gene: -
v_gene: TRBV25-1
j_gene: TRBJ2-7
abundance: -
CDR3nt: TGTGCCAGCAGTGACGGCTACGAGCAGTACTTC
CDR3aa: CASSDGYEQYF

len: 15
d_gene: -
v_gene: TRBV10-3
j_gene: TRBJ1-2
abundance: -
CDR3nt: TGTGCCATCAGTGATGGTAGCGGGGGAGTCTATGGCTACACCTTC
CDR3aa: CAISDGSGGVYGYTF

len: 15
d_gene: TRBD1
v_gene: TRBV6-6
j_gene: TRBJ2-7
abundance: once
CDR3nt: TGTGCCAGCAGTGGCCGGGGACAGGCGACCTACGAGCAGTACTTC
CDR3aa: CASSGRGQATYEQYF

len: 16
d_gene: -
v_gene: TRBV28
j_gene: TRBJ2-1
abundance: -
CDR3nt: TGTGCCAGCAGCTCTGCGAACCAGGGCCATTACAATGAGCAGTTCTTC
CDR3aa: CASSSANQGHYNEQFF

len: 15
d_gene: -
v_gene: TRBV4-1
j_gene: TRBJ1-3
abundance: few
CDR3nt: TGCGCCAGCAGCCATTCAGGGGTGGCTGGAAACACCATATATTTT
CDR3aa: CASSHSGVAGNTIYF

len: 16
d_gene: -
v_gene: TRBV14
j_gene: TRBJ2-1
abundance: -
CDR3nt: TGTGCCAGCAGCCAAGAATCTGGGCAGGTGTACAATGAGCAGTTCTTC
CDR3aa: CASSQESGQVYNEQFF

len: 12
d_gene: -
v_gene: TRBV6-5
j_gene: TRBJ2-1
abundance: -
CDR3nt: TGTGCCAGCAGTTACGGGAACAATGAGCAGTTCTTC
CDR3aa: CASSYGNNEQFF

len: 15
d_gene: TRBD1
v_gene: TRBV5-5
j_gene: TRBJ2-7
abundance: -
CDR3nt: TGTGCCAGCAGCTTGGAGGGACAGTTATCCTACGAGCAGTACTTC
CDR3aa: CASSLEGQLSYEQYF

len: 13
d_gene: -
v_gene: TRBV7-6
j_gene: TRBJ1-5
abundance: -
CDR3nt: TGTGCCAGCAGCTTACAGGGGAGCCAGCCCCAGCATTTT
CDR3aa: CASSLQGSQPQHF

len: 11
d_gene: -
v_gene: TRBV30
j_gene: TRBJ2-7
abundance: once
CDR3nt: TGTGCCTGGAGTGTGACCTACGAGCAGTACTTC
CDR3aa: CAWSVTYEQYF

len: 14
d_gene: TRBD1
v_gene: TRBV6-6
j_gene: TRBJ1-5
abundance: once
CDR3nt: TGTGCCAGCGGGCAGGGACAGCACAATCAGCCCCAGCATTTT
CDR3aa: CASGQGQHNQPQHF

len: 16
d_gene: TRBD1
v_gene: TRBV7-9
j_gene: TRBJ2-4
abundance: -
CDR3nt: TGTGCCAGCAGCTCTCAATGGGGGGACAGGGAAAACATTCAGTACTTC
CDR3aa: CASSSQWGDRENIQYF

len: 13
d_gene: -
v_gene: TRBV5-6
j_gene: TRBJ2-7
abundance: -
CDR3nt: TGTGCCAGCAGCTCACGGACTGCTTACGAGCAGTACTTC
CDR3aa: CASSSRTAYEQYF

len: 15
d_gene: -
v_gene: TRBV7-2
j_gene: TRBJ2-3
abundance: -
CDR3nt: TGTGCCAGCAGCTTAGCGGTAGCTCCCACAGATACGCAGTATTTT
CDR3aa: CASSLAVAPTDTQYF

len: 15
d_gene: -
v_gene: TRBV11-3
j_gene: TRBJ2-1
abundance: -
CDR3nt: TGTGCCAGCAGTCGAGGGACCACCGCCTACAATGAGCAGTTCTTC
CDR3aa: CASSRGTTAYNEQFF

len: 15
d_gene: -
v_gene: TRBV7-9
j_gene: TRBJ2-7
abundance: once
CDR3nt: TGTGCCAGCAGCTCCCAAACCAGGACATCCTACGAGCAGTACTTC
CDR3aa: CASSSQTRTSYEQYF

len: 14
d_gene: TRBD1
v_gene: TRBV7-8
j_gene: TRBJ2-5
abundance: -
CDR3nt: TGTGCCAGCAGCGCTACAGGGGTAAAAGAGACCCAGTACTTC
CDR3aa: CASSATGVKETQYF

len: 14
d_gene: TRBD2
v_gene: TRBV5-1
j_gene: TRBJ2-3
abundance: -
CDR3nt: TGCGCCAGCAGCTTCCGGGAGGGCACAGATACGCAGTATTTT
CDR3aa: CASSFREGTDTQYF

len: 15
d_gene: -
v_gene: TRBV6-6
j_gene: TRBJ1-4
abundance: -
CDR3nt: TGTGCCAGCAGTGAGGGGGGCGACTCGCCGGGAAAACTGTTTTTT
CDR3aa: CASSEGGDSPGKLFF

len: 18
d_gene: TRBD1
v_gene: TRBV18
j_gene: TRBJ1-2
abundance: -
CDR3nt: TGTGCCAGCTCACGGACGACAGTAGGGGGCCAGTCTAACTATGGCTACACCTTC
CDR3aa: CASSRTTVGGQSNYGYTF

len: 16
d_gene: -
v_gene: TRBV2
j_gene: TRBJ2-3
abundance: few
CDR3nt: TGTGCCAGCAAGCCTGTGGGACTTTTAGCCGCGGATACGCAGTATTTT
CDR3aa: CASKPVGLLAADTQYF

len: 14
d_gene: -
v_gene: TRBV30
j_gene: TRBJ1-4
abundance: -
CDR3nt: TGTGCCTGGAGTCCTCTTCAGGGCGGCGAAAAACTGTTTTTT
CDR3aa: CAWSPLQGGEKLFF

len: 14
d_gene: -
v_gene: TRBV2
j_gene: TRBJ1-1
abundance: -
CDR3nt: TGTGCCAGCACTGTCTGGGGGGCGAACACTGAAGCTTTCTTT
CDR3aa: CASTVWGANTEAFF

len: 13
d_gene: -
v_gene: TRBV28
j_gene: TRBJ1-2
abundance: -
CDR3nt: TGTGCCAGCAGTTTAATACTAAACACGGGTTCCACCTTC
CDR3aa: CASSLILNTGSTF

len: 13
d_gene: -
v_gene: TRBV7-9
j_gene: TRBJ1-3
abundance: -
CDR3nt: TGTGCCAGCAACCTCGACTCTGGAAACACCATATATTTT
CDR3aa: CASNLDSGNTIYF